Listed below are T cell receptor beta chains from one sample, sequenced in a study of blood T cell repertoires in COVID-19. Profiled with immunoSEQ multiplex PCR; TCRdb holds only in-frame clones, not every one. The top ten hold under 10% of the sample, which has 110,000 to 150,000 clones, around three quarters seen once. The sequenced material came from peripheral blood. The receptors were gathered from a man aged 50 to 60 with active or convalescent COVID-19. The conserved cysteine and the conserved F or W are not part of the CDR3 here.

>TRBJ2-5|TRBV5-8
ASSLGGTRQETQY
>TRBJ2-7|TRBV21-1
ASSPTYEQY
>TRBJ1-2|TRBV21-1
ASSTRGQANYGYT
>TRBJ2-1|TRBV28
ASTQAGLAGAAYNEQF
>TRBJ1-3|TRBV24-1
ATSDSLDSTGNTIY
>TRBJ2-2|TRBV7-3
ASSWPNTGELF
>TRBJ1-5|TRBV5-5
ASSSGTGTYSNQPQH
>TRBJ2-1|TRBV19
ASSIGPGGVDEQF
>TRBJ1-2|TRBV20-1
SASKDPVGYT
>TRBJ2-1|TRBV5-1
ASSPRTSGRAGVGEQF
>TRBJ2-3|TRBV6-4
ASSDLGSKGTQY
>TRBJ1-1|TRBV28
ASSQTGPGTEAF
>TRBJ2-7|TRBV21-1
ASSTADRYSYEQY
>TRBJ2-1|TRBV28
ASSLEASYNEQF
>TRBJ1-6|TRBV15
ATSRDQGGNNSPLH
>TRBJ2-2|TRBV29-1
SVEVVETSGMDTGELF
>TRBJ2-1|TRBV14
ASSQEPESSYNEQF
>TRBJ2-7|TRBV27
APTRELAGDEY
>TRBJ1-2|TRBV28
ASSGRGLAGYT
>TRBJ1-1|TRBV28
ASGTALGNTEAF
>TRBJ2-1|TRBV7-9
ASSFRLALYNEQF
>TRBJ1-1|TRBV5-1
ASSLGGQMNTEAF
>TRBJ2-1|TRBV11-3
ASSLDSYGEQF
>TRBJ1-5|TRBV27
ASSLVYNQPQH
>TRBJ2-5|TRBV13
ASSLWGSETQY
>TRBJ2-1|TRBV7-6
ASSLVSDRYNEQF
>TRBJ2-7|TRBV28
ASSLAPGYEQY
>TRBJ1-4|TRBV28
ASSPYGGQGNEKLF
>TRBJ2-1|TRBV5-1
ASSLRLAGVNEQF
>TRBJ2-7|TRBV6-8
ASSGAYEQY
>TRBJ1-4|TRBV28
ASRPDSQLNEKLF
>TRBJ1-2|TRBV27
ASSPDRTYGYT
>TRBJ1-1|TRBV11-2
ASSLKTGVSEAF
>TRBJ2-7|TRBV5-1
ASSDRAYEQY
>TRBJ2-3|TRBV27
ATGDRGGGTQY
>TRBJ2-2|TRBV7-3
ASSPGLESGELF
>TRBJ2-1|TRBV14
ASSLLAGGVNEQF
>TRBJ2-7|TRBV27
ASSLFPYRVYEQY
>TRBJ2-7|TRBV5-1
ASGPALAGATEQY